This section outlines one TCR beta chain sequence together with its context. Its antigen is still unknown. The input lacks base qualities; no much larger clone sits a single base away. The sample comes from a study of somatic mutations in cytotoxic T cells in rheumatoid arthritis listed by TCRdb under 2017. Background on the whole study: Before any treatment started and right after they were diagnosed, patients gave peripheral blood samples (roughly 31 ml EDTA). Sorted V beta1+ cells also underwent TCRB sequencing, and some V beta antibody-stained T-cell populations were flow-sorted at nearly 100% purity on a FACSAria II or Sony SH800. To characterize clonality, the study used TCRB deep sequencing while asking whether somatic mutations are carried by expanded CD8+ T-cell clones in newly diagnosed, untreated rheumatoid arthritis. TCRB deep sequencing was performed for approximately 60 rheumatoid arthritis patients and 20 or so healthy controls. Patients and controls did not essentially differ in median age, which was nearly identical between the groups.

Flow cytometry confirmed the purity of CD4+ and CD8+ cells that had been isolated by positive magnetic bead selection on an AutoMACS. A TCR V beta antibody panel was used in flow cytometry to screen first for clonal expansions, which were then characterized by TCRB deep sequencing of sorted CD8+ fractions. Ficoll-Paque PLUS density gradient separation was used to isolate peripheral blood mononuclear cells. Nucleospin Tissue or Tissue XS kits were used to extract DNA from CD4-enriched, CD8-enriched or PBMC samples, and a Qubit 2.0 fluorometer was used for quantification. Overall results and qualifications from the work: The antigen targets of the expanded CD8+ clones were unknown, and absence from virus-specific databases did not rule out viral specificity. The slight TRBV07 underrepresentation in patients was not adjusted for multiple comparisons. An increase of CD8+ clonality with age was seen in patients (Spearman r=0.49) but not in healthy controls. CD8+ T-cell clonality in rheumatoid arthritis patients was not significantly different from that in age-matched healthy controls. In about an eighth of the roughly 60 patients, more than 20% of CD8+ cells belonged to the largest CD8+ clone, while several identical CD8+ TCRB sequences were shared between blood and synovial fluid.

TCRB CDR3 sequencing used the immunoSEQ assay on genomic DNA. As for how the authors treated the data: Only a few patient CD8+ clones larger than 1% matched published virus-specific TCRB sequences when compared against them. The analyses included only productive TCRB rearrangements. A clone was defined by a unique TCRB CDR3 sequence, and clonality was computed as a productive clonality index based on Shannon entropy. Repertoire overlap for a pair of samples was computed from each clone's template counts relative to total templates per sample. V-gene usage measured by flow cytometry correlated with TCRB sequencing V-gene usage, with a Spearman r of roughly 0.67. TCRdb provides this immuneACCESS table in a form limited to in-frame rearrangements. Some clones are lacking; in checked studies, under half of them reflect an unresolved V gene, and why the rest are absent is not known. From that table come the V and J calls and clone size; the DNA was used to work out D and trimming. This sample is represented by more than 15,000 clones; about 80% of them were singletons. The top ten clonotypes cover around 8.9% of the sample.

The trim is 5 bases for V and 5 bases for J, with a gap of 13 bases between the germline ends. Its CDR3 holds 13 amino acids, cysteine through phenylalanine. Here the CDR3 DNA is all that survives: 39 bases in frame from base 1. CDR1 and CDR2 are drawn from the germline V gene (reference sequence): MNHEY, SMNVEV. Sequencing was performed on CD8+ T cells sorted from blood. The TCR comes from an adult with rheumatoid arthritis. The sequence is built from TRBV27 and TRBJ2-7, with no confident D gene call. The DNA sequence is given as TGTGCCAGCAGTCTCGTACGGCTTGACGAGCAGTACTTC. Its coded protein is CASSLVRLDEQYF.